This T cell receptor (beta chain) is drawn from a study of blood T cell repertoires in COVID-19. The wider study: Acute and convalescent COVID-19 samples came from the United States, Italy and Spain.

Clones were sequenced by immunoSEQ multiplex PCR, and TCRdb holds only the in-frame ones, with some missing. The repertoire consists of around 85,000 clones, with roughly 83% occurring once and the leading ten covering under 8.5%. This CDR3 is 17 amino acids long. This TCR was recovered from a man aged 50-59 years with active COVID-19. J is TRBJ2-2 and V is TRBV1; TRBD2 is the table's D call, not checked against the DNA. TRBV1 is marked as a pseudogene. Sequenced material: peripheral blood. The CDR3 nucleotides read TGCACCAGCAGCCAAGAAGATCGGCGGGGTAACACCGGGGAGCTGTTTTTT. Its protein product is CTSSQEDRRGNTGELFF.